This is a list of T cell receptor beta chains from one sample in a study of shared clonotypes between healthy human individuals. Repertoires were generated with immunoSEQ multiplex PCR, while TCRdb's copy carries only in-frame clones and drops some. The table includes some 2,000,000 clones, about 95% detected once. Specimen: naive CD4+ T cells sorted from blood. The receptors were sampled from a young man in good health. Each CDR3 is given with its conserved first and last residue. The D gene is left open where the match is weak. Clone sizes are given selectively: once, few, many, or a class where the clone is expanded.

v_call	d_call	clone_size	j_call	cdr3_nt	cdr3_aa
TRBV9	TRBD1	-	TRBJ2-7	TGTGCCAGCAGCGTAGGACAGGGGGCATTTGAGCAGTACTTC	CASSVGQGAFEQYF
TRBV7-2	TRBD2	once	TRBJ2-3	TGTGCCAGCAGCTTAGCGGCGGGAGGGACAGATACGCAGTATTTT	CASSLAAGGTDTQYF
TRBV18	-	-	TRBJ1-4	TGTGCCAGCTCCCCGATGACCGGGACAAGCACAATAGAAAAACTGTTTTTT	CASSPMTGTSTIEKLFF
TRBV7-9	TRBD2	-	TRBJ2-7	TGTGCCAGCAGCTCCGGGACTAGCGGGAGTCGGGACGAGCAGTACTTC	CASSSGTSGSRDEQYF
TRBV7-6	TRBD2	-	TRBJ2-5	TGTGCCAGCAGCTCGACCGGGACTAGCGGGGATCAAGAGACCCAGTACTTC	CASSSTGTSGDQETQYF
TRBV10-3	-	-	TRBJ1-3	TGTGCCATCAGTGAGTCAAGTGAGGGATCTGGAAACACCATATATTTT	CAISESSEGSGNTIYF
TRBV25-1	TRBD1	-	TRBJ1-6	TGTGCCAGCAGTGTCGACGGGACAGTACATTCACCCCTCCACTTT	CASSVDGTVHSPLHF
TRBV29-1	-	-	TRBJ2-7	TGCAGCGTTTCACAGGGCCCCTACGAGCAGTACTTC	CSVSQGPYEQYF
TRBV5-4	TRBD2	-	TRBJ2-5	TGTGCCTGCCAGCGGGAGTCAGAGACCCAGTACTTC	CACQRESETQYF
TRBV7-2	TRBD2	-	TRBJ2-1	TGTGCCAGCAGCTCCCCCGGGACTAGCGGTAAGAATGAGCAGTTCTTC	CASSSPGTSGKNEQFF
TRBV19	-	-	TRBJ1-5	TGTGCCAGTAGTATCTCGGGTGGTTATAGCAATCAGCCCCAGCATTTT	CASSISGGYSNQPQHF
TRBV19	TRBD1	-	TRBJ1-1	TGTGCCAGTATGCAGGGGGGTCGGGGCACTGAAGCTTTCTTT	CASMQGGRGTEAFF
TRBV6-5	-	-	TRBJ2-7	TGTGCCAGCAGTTACTCGACAGAACCCCCTCTTTACGAGCAGTACTTC	CASSYSTEPPLYEQYF
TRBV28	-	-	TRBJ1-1	TGTGCCAGCAGTTTATTAAGGAATGAAGCTTTCTTT	CASSLLRNEAFF
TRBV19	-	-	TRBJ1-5	TGTGCCAGTAGTACCGGACAGATTTATCAGCCCCAGCATTTT	CASSTGQIYQPQHF
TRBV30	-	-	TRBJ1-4	TGTGCCTGGACGGGGACAACCAAAGAAAAACTGTTTTTT	CAWTGTTKEKLFF
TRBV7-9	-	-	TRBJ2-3	TGTGCCAGCAGCTTAGATCATAGCACAGATACGCAGTATTTT	CASSLDHSTDTQYF
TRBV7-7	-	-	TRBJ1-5	TGTGCTAGCAGCACCAACCGGCCGAACTATCAGCCCCAGCATTTT	CASSTNRPNYQPQHF
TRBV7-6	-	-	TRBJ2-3	TGTGCCAGCAGCTTAGGCAGGGGATTCACAGATACGCAGTATTTT	CASSLGRGFTDTQYF
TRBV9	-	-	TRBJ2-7	TGTGCCAGCAGCGGAGACCCCGCTGGCAGGGCAACGGATCGCTACGAGCAGTACTTC	CASSGDPAGRATDRYEQYF
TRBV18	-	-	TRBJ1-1	TGTGCCAGCTCACCACTAGAAGGACTCCTTGACGGAGCTTTCTTT	CASSPLEGLLDGAFF
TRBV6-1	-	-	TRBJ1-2	TGTGCCACTTCCAGGGAATCGGGGGGCTACACCTTC	CATSRESGGYTF
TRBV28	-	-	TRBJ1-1	TGTGCCAGCAGGCCTCCAGGGCTGGGGAACACTGAAGCTTTCTTT	CASRPPGLGNTEAFF
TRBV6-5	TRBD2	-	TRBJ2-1	TGTGCCAGCACGCCGGGACTAGCGGCCTACAATGAGCAGTTCTTC	CASTPGLAAYNEQFF
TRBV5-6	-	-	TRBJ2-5	TGTGCCAGCAGTCGGCGGGAATGGTACCAAGAGACCCAGTACTTC	CASSRREWYQETQYF
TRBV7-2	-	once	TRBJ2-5	TGTGCCAGCAGCCTGGGGACCCGACAGGCCGAGACCCAGTACTTC	CASSLGTRQAETQYF
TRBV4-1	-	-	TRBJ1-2	TGCGCCAGCAGCCCAGGAGGGGGGGCAGCTAACTATGGCTACACCTTC	CASSPGGGAANYGYTF
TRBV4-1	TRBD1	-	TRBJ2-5	TGCGCCAGCAGCCAAGTTGGGACAGGGCAAGAGACCCAGTACTTC	CASSQVGTGQETQYF
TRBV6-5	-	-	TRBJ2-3	TGTGCCAGCAGTTCCAGGCTCAAATCGGATACGCAGTATTTT	CASSSRLKSDTQYF
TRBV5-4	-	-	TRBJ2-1	TGTGCCAGCAGCTTAGGGGCGGCTTACAATGAGCAGTTCTTC	CASSLGAAYNEQFF
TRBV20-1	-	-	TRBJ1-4	TGCAGTGCTGATCGGAATGAAAAACTGTTTTTT	CSADRNEKLFF
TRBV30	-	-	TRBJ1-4	TGTGCCTGGAGTGATCAGTATTCGAGCCCAGGGGCGTTTTTT	CAWSDQYSSPGAFF
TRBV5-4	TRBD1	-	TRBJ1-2	TGTGCCAGCAGCATTGGACAGGGCGTAAGAGGCTACACCTTC	CASSIGQGVRGYTF
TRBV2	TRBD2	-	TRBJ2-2	TGTGCCAGCAGTTTCGACGGGAGGGTGCTGTTTTTT	CASSFDGRVLFF
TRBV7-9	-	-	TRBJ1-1	TGTGCCAGCAGCTTAGGGTCAGAAGAAGCTTTCTTT	CASSLGSEEAFF
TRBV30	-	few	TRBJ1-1	TGTGCCTGGATTTCCAGAATCGCTGAAGCTTTCTTT	CAWISRIAEAFF
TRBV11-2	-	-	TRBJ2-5	TGTGCCAGCAGCTTAGATCCAGGGGCGGAGACCCAGTACTTC	CASSLDPGAETQYF
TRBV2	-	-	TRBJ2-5	TGTGCCAGCAGCACGGGCGTTAATCCCGAGACCCAGTACTTC	CASSTGVNPETQYF
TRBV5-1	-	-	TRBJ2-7	TGCGCCAGCAGCTTGGGCCCCAGGGAAAATTCCTACGAGCAGTACTTC	CASSLGPRENSYEQYF
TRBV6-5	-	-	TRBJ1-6	TGTGCCAGCAGCCTACTTGAGGGCGGGGGATCACCCCTCCACTTT	CASSLLEGGGSPLHF
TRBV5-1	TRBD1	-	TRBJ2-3	TGCGCCAGCAGCTTCCGACAGGGGGCAGGAACAGATACGCAGTATTTT	CASSFRQGAGTDTQYF
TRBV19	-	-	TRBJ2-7	TGTGCCGTCAAGGACGGGACAACCTACGAGCAGTACTTC	CAVKDGTTYEQYF
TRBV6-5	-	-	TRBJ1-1	TGTGCCAGCAGTTACTCATCCGTGGGCACTGAAGCTTTCTTT	CASSYSSVGTEAFF
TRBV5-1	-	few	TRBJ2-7	TGCGCCAGCAGCTTAACAGGCCTCGCCTACGAGCAGTACTTC	CASSLTGLAYEQYF
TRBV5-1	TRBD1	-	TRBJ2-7	TGCGCCAGCAGCTTTTCGGGACAGGGTGAAGCCTACGAGCAGTACTTC	CASSFSGQGEAYEQYF
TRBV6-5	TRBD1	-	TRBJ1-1	TGTGCCAGCACCCAGGGACAGGGAAACACTGAAGCTTTCTTT	CASTQGQGNTEAFF
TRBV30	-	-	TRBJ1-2	TGTGCCTGGACCCCCTCGGTAGTTTATGGCTACACCTTC	CAWTPSVVYGYTF
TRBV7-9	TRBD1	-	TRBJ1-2	TGTGCCAGCAGCTTACAGGGGGCGGATGGCTACACCTTC	CASSLQGADGYTF